Sequencing of this TCR beta chain was carried out in a study of blood T cell repertoires in COVID-19. In the study overall: Sites in the United States, Italy and Spain provided acute and convalescent COVID-19 samples. T cells, B-cell-depleted T cells, or PBMCs provided the cDNA or gDNA that served as material.

The CDR3 length is 11 residues. Unmatched junction bases numbered 3, after V lost 7 bases and J lost 8 bases. Germline V gene sequence: CDR1 MNHEY, CDR2 SVGAGI. Data came from immunoSEQ multiplex PCR; TCRdb stores just in-frame clones and leaves some out. The data hold around 280,000 clones, with roughly 80% observed a single time. This sequence was found in a woman in her 50s with active or convalescent COVID-19. The chain combines TRBV6-5 with TRBJ1-2, with TRBD1 matching over 8 bases. The specimen was peripheral blood. The CDR3 reads CASNGQGGYTF. Written as DNA, the CDR3 is TGTGCCAGCAACGGACAGGGAGGCTACACCTTC.